A selection of T cell receptor beta chains follows, all from one sample in a study of siplizumab effects on memory and regulatory T cells. Profiling relied on immunoSEQ multiplex PCR, and the TCRdb table lists in-frame clones only, not all of them. The profile shows 80,000 to 130,000 clones, about 91% of them singletons. Sequencing was performed on CD4+ T cells sorted from blood. Every receptor here comes from a human donor in good health. Some clones in this sample may be carry-over from other donors' samples. Each CDR3 is given with its conserved first and last residue. Fields, in order: D gene, V gene, clone size, J gene, CDR3 protein, CDR3 DNA. A D gene is named only where the DNA matches it firmly. Rows give clone size only sometimes, using once, few, many, or a class for an expanded clone.

>NA|TRBV5-1|NA|TRBJ2-7
CASSLAAGPYEQYF
TGCGCCAGCAGCTTGGCCGCGGGCCCCTACGAGCAGTACTTC
>TRBD2|TRBV5-4|few|TRBJ2-1
CASSSSGDSYNEQFF
TGTGCCAGCAGCTCCAGCGGGGACTCCTACAATGAGCAGTTCTTC
>NA|TRBV18|NA|TRBJ1-2
CASSSGDSGYTF
TGTGCCAGCTCGAGCGGGGACTCCGGCTACACCTTC
>NA|TRBV11-3|NA|TRBJ2-3
CASSLGDFSGTDTQYF
TGTGCCAGCAGCTTGGGGGATTTCTCGGGGACAGATACGCAGTATTTT
>TRBD1|TRBV6-1|NA|TRBJ2-7
CASSPEDRGYEQYF
TGTGCCAGCAGTCCCGAGGACAGGGGCTACGAGCAGTACTTC
>TRBD1|TRBV11-2|NA|TRBJ1-5
CASSLTGDGQPQHF
TGTGCCAGCAGCTTGACAGGGGACGGTCAGCCCCAGCATTTT
>NA|TRBV9|NA|TRBJ2-2
CASSPQSRNTGELFF
TGTGCCAGCAGCCCTCAGTCGCGGAACACCGGGGAGCTGTTTTTT
>NA|TRBV6-1|NA|TRBJ1-4
CASRDPDRNEKLFF
TGTGCCAGCAGGGATCCGGACAGAAATGAAAAACTGTTTTTT
>TRBD1|TRBV5-1|NA|TRBJ2-7
CASRETGDVYEQYF
TGCGCCAGCAGGGAGACAGGGGACGTCTACGAGCAGTACTTC
>NA|TRBV6-1|few|TRBJ1-5
CASSEGGGNQPQHF
TGTGCCAGCAGTGAAGGGGGAGGGAATCAGCCCCAGCATTTT
>NA|TRBV4-1|NA|TRBJ1-5
CASSQDKDRSDQPQHF
TGCGCCAGCAGCCAAGATAAGGACAGATCCGATCAGCCCCAGCATTTT
>NA|TRBV5-1|NA|TRBJ2-5
CASSLTGYGEETQYF
TGCGCCAGCAGCTTAACAGGGTATGGGGAGGAGACCCAGTACTTC
>NA|TRBV5-3|NA|TRBJ2-2
CARSLSPLDGPNTGELFF
TGTGCCAGAAGCTTGTCTCCATTGGACGGTCCGAACACCGGGGAGCTGTTTTTT
>NA|TRBV18|NA|TRBJ2-7
CASSPTRSTYEQYF
TGTGCCAGCTCACCAACCCGCTCCACCTACGAGCAGTACTTC
>TRBD1|TRBV28|NA|TRBJ1-4
CASSWDRNEKLFF
TGTGCCAGCAGTTGGGACAGAAATGAAAAACTGTTTTTT
>NA|TRBV5-4|once|TRBJ2-6
CASRPDMSGANVLTF
TGTGCCAGCAGACCCGACATGTCAGGGGCCAACGTCCTGACTTTC
>NA|TRBV2|NA|TRBJ2-7
CASSPGLVEQYF
TGTGCCAGCAGCCCCGGGCTAGTTGAGCAGTACTTC
>NA|TRBV27|NA|TRBJ1-4
CASSFLAGGELFF
TGTGCCAGCAGTTTCCTCGCGGGCGGGGAACTGTTTTTT
>TRBD1|TRBV5-1|NA|TRBJ2-7
CASSLQGAVNEQYF
TGCGCCAGCAGCTTACAGGGGGCTGTAAACGAGCAGTACTTC
>TRBD1|TRBV19|NA|TRBJ1-5
CASNPQGARGNQPQHF
TGTGCCAGTAACCCACAGGGGGCGCGAGGCAATCAGCCCCAGCATTTT
>NA|TRBV4-1|NA|TRBJ2-7
CASSPLSRTGSYEQYF
TGCGCCAGCAGCCCCCTCTCCCGGACGGGGTCCTACGAGCAGTACTTC
>NA|TRBV7-9|NA|TRBJ2-7
CASSSQGTYEQYF
TGTGCCAGCAGCTCGCAGGGTACCTACGAGCAGTACTTC
>NA|TRBV11-2|NA|TRBJ2-1
CASRLSGYNEQFF
TGTGCCAGCAGGCTATCAGGGTACAATGAGCAGTTCTTC
>NA|TRBV14|NA|TRBJ2-3
CASSQDRVRTDTQYF
TGTGCCAGCAGCCAAGACAGGGTACGGACAGATACGCAGTATTTT
>TRBD1|TRBV19|NA|TRBJ2-3
CASSIPRDRTSDTQYF
TGTGCCAGTAGTATCCCCCGGGACAGGACCTCAGATACGCAGTATTTT
>NA|TRBV15|once|TRBJ1-5
CATGVVGGGNQPQHF
TGTGCCACCGGGGTCGTGGGGGGAGGCAATCAGCCCCAGCATTTT
>NA|TRBV7-9|NA|TRBJ1-2
CASSHIVMDNGGYTF
TGTGCCAGCAGCCATATTGTAATGGACAACGGTGGCTACACCTTC
>NA|TRBV5-1|few|TRBJ1-1
CASSGTGSGAEAFF
TGCGCCAGCAGCGGAACAGGGTCGGGGGCTGAAGCTTTCTTT
>NA|TRBV18|NA|TRBJ2-2
CASSPVGELFF
TGTGCCAGCTCACCGGTCGGGGAGCTGTTTTTT
>NA|TRBV21-1|NA|TRBJ1-1
CASSGTGGRPEAFF
TGTGCCAGCAGCGGGACAGGGGGCCGACCTGAAGCTTTCTTT
>TRBD2|TRBV7-6|NA|TRBJ2-3
CASSLETSLVGADTQYF
TGTGCCAGCAGCTTAGAGACTAGCTTAGTTGGGGCAGATACGCAGTATTTT
>NA|TRBV30|NA|TRBJ1-5
CAWSAGSDQPQHF
TGTGCCTGGAGCGCAGGGAGCGATCAGCCCCAGCATTTT
>TRBD2|TRBV2|NA|TRBJ2-1
CASNTGTSGYNEQFF
TGTGCCAGCAACACAGGGACTAGCGGATACAATGAGCAGTTCTTC
>NA|TRBV29-1|NA|TRBJ1-4
CSVILTGRGATNEKLFF
TGCAGCGTCATTTTAACAGGACGGGGGGCAACTAATGAAAAACTGTTTTTT
>TRBD1|TRBV2|NA|TRBJ2-3
CASRPRQGQVFGTDTQYF
TGTGCCAGCAGACCAAGACAGGGTCAGGTTTTCGGTACAGATACGCAGTATTTT
>NA|TRBV2|NA|TRBJ2-5
CASSEAPGIGTQYF
TGTGCCAGCAGTGAAGCACCGGGTATTGGGACCCAGTACTTC
>NA|TRBV11-2|NA|TRBJ2-1
CASSLARIVEQFF
TGTGCCAGCAGCTTAGCTCGGATTGTTGAGCAGTTCTTC
>TRBD1|TRBV30|NA|TRBJ1-2
CAWRLGQLYTF
TGTGCCTGGAGGTTGGGACAGCTCTACACCTTC
>TRBD1|TRBV6-1|NA|TRBJ1-5
CASSAPRQGNNQPQHF
TGTGCCAGCAGTGCACCCAGACAGGGAAACAATCAGCCCCAGCATTTT
>NA|TRBV2|many|TRBJ2-1
CASRSNRAGRGEQFF
TGTGCCAGCAGATCCAACAGGGCCGGAAGGGGTGAGCAGTTCTTC
>TRBD1|TRBV5-1|NA|TRBJ2-7
CASSWTGTPYEQYF
TGCGCCAGCAGCTGGACAGGGACTCCCTACGAGCAGTACTTC
>TRBD2|TRBV9|NA|TRBJ2-1
CASSERGTSSSEQFF
TGTGCCAGCAGCGAGAGGGGGACTAGCTCGAGTGAGCAGTTCTTC
>NA|TRBV5-8|NA|TRBJ1-4
CASSLVNEKLFF
TGTGCCAGCAGCCTCGTTAATGAAAAACTGTTTTTT
>TRBD2|TRBV5-1|NA|TRBJ2-1
CASSPTGTSGSEQFF
TGCGCCAGCAGCCCCACCGGGACTAGCGGCAGCGAGCAGTTCTTC
>NA|TRBV28|NA|TRBJ1-5
CATSLDSNQPQHF
TGTGCCACCTCTTTGGATAGCAATCAGCCCCAGCATTTT